This entry concerns a single T cell receptor (beta chain). The authors' processing: The assay estimated nucleated cells by amplifying reference gene primers. Generated by immunoSEQ multiplex PCR, the TCRdb table keeps only in-frame clones and is missing some. That table is the source of V, J and clone size, and D and trimming were worked out from the DNA. The sample lists about 78,000 clones; roughly 84% were seen once. The data were taken from a study of blood T cell repertoires in COVID-19. Study overall: Italy, Spain and the United States were the sources of the convalescent and acute COVID-19 samples. In each case, the material was cDNA or gDNA derived from T cells, B-cell-depleted T cells, or PBMCs.

Germline V CDR1 and CDR2: ENHRY, SYGVKD. The CDR3 has 12 residues. Between the trimmed V and J ends, which lost 3 bases and 15 bases, there was a span of 14 bases. The TCR originated in a man aged 50 to 59 with acute or convalescent COVID-19. V is TRBV10-3 and J is TRBJ1-4; D uncertain. Sequencing was carried out using peripheral blood. CDR3 bases: TGTGCCATCAGTGAAAAAACAACTGACTTGTTTTTT. Encoded protein: CAISEKTTDLFF.